This T cell receptor (beta chain) appears in the sequencing data of a study of T cell repertoires in ileal Crohn's disease. Overall study context: At postoperative colonoscopy, neoterminal ileum biopsies were taken as M6.

This CDR3 region has 13 residues. Between the trimmed V and J ends, which lost 1 base and 8 bases, there was a span of 12 bases. CDR1 and CDR2 (germline): GTSNPN, SVGIG (reference sequence). By sample share, this clone is medium-sized. The protocol was immunoSEQ multiplex PCR, while the TCRdb copy is restricted to in-frame clones and leaves out a portion. This sample has more than 13,000 clones; 60% to 85% occur once, and the top ten carry about 4%. Specified time point: neoterminal ileum biopsy at postoperative endoscopy, about 6 months after surgery. This clonotype was obtained from an adult with Crohn's disease. V gene TRBV30 combines with J gene TRBJ1-5; D ambiguous. Sequenced: ileal tissue. The CDR3 DNA reads TGTGCCTGGAGTGACGCGGAACGCGAGCCCCAGCATTTT. This gives the protein CAWSDAEREPQHF.